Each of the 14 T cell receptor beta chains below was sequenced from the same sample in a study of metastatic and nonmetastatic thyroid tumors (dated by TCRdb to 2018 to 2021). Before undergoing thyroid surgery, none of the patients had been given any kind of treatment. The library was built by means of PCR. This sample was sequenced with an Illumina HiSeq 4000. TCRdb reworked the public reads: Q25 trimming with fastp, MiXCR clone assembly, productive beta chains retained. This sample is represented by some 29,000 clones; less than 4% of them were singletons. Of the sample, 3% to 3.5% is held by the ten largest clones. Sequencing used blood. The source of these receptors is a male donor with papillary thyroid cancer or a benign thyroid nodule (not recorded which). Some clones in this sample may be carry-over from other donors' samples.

CDR3 loop: CASSSIPGSINYEQYF. The CDR3 nucleotides read TGTGCCAGCAGTTCAATCCCCGGGAGTATCAACTACGAGCAGTACTTC. The gene calls are TRBV28 and TRBJ2-7; the D gene is possibly TRBD2 (6 bases). CDR3 length: 16 amino acids. V dropped 4 bases and J dropped 3 bases, with 19 bases sitting between them. Germline V CDR1 and CDR2: MDHEN, SYDVKM. Filled out from reference TRBV28 and TRBJ2-7, the complete variable domain reads DVKVTQSSRYLVKRTGEKVFLECVQDMDHENMFWYRQDPGLGLRLIYFSYDVKMKEKGDIPEGYSVSREKKERFSLILESASTNQTSMYLCASSSIPGSINYEQYFGPGTRLTVT.

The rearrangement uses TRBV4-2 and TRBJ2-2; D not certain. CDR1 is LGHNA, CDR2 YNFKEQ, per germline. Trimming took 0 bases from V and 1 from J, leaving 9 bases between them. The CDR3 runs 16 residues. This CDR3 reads CASSQDLRLNTGELFF. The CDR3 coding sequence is TGTGCCAGCAGCCAAGATTTGCGGTTGAACACCGGGGAGCTGTTTTTT.

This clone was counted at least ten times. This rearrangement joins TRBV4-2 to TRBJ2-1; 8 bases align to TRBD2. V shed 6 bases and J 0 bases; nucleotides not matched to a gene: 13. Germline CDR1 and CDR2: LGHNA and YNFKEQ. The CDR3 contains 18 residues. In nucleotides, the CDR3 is TGTGCCAGCAGACCGGGACTAGGGGGATTAAGCTCCTACAATGAGCAGTTCTTC. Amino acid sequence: CASRPGLGGLSSYNEQFF.

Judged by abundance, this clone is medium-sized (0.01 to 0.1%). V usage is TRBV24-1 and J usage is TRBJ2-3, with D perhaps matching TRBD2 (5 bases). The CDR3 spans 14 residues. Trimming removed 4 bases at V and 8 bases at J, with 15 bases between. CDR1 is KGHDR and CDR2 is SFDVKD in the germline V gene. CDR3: CATSDRRGWGTQYF. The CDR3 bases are TGTGCCACCAGTGACCGCCGAGGGTGGGGTACGCAGTATTTT.

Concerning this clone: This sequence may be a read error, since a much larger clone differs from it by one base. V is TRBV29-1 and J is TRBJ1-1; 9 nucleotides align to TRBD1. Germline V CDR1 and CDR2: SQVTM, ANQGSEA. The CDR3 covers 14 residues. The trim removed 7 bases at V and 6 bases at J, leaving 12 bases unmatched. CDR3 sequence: CSDRLGTGRAEAFF. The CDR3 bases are TGCAGCGACCGATTGGGGACAGGGCGAGCTGAAGCTTTCTTT.

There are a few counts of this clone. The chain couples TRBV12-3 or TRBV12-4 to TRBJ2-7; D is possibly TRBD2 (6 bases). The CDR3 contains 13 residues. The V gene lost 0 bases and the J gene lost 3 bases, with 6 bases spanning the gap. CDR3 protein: CASSLASGYEQYF. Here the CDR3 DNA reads TGTGCCAGCAGTTTAGCTAGCGGCTACGAGCAGTACTTC.

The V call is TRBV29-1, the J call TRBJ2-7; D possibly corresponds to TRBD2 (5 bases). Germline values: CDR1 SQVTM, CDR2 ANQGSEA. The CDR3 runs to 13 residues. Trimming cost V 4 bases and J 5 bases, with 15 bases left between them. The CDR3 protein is CSVGLDYLNEQYF. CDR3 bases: TGCAGCGTTGGACTCGACTATTTGAACGAGCAGTACTTC.

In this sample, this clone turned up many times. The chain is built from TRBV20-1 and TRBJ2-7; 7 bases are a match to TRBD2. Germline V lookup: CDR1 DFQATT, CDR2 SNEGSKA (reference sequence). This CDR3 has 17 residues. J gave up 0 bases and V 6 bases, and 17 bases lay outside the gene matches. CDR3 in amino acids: CSARLPLGRGSSYEQYF. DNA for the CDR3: TGCAGTGCCCGGCTTCCCCTGGGGCGGGGGAGCTCCTACGAGCAGTACTTC.

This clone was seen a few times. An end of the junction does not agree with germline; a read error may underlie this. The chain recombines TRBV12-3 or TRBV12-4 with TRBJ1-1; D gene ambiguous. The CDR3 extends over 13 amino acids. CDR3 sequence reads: CASSPEMWTESFF. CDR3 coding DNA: TGTGCCAGCAGTCCAGAGATGTGGACTGAATCTTTCTTT.

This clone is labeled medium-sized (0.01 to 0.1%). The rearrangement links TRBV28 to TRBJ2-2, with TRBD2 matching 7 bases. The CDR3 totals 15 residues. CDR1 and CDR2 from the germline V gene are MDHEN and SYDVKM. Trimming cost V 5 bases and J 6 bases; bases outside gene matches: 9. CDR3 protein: CASSPSGRESGELFF. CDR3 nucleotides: TGTGCCAGCAGTCCCTCAGGGAGGGAATCCGGGGAGCTGTTTTTT.

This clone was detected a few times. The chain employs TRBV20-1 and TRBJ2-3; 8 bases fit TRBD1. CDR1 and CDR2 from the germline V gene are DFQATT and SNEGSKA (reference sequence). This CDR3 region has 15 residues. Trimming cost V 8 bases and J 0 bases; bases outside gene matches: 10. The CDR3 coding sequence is TGCAGTTCCAGGGGGCGGACTTCTAGCACAGATACGCAGTATTTT. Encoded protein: CSSRGRTSSTDTQYF.

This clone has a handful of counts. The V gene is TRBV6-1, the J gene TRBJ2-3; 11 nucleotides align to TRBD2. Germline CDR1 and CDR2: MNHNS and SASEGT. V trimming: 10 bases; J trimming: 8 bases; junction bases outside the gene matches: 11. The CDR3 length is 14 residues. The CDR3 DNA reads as TGTGCCACCCTATTGGGACTAGCGGCGACTACGCAGTATTTT. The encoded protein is CATLLGLAATTQYF.

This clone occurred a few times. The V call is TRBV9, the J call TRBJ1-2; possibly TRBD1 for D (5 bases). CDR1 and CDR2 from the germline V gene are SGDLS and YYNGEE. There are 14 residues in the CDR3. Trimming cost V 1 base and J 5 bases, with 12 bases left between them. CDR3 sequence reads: CASSVTQAGYGYTF. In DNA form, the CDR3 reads TGTGCCAGCAGCGTAACACAGGCAGGGTATGGCTACACCTTC.

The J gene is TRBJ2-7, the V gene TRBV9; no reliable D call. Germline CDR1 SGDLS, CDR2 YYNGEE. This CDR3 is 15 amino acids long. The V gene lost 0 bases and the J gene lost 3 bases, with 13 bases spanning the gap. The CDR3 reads CASSVAVDGYYEQYF. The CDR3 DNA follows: TGTGCCAGCAGCGTAGCTGTAGACGGGTACTACGAGCAGTACTTC.